Each of the 30 T cell receptor beta chains below was sequenced from the same sample in a study of response to subunit inactivated influenza vaccine. TCRdb re-called the RT-PCR reads with MiXCR, one entry per CDR3 protein. The table includes 610,000 or so distinct CDR3 sequences, less than 15% detected once. The starting material was PBMCs from blood, obtained 11 to 12 days after vaccination. All receptors come from a man in his fifties or sixties who received an inactivated influenza vaccine.

This rearrangement joins TRBV4-1 to TRBJ2-1; D perhaps matches TRBD1 (8 bases). V was cut by 4 bases and J by 4 bases, with 17 bases left in between. The CDR3 extends over 16 amino acids. The V gene's germline CDR1 is MGHRA and CDR2 YSYEKL. The DNA for the CDR3 is TGCGCCAGCAGCCCCCTCATACAGGGGGGGTACAATGAGCAGTTCTTC. Its translation is CASSPLIQGGYNEQFF.

The chain combines TRBV6-1 with TRBJ1-4; D not resolved. Trimming cost V 1 base and J 2 bases, with 11 bases left between them. The CDR3 length is 16 residues. Germline V gene data show CDR1 as MNHNS and CDR2 as SASEGT. CDR3 sequence (DNA): TGTGCCAGCAGTGAAGTTCCCCTTGTTACTAATGAAAAACTGTTTTTT. Amino acids: CASSEVPLVTNEKLFF.

This clonotype was found a few times. The rearrangement links TRBV12-3 or TRBV12-4 to TRBJ1-4; D may be TRBD1 (6 bases). The CDR3 covers 15 residues. The V end was cut by 6 bases, the J end by 3 bases, with 14 bases between. CDR3 nucleotide sequence: TGTGCCAGCAGAGCATGGGGGGGCGCTAATGAAAAACTGTTTTTT. Protein sequence: CASRAWGGANEKLFF.

The chain employs TRBV2 and TRBJ2-5, with D uncertain. This CDR3 region has 14 residues. CDR1 and CDR2 (germline): SNHLY, FYNNEI. Trimming pared 6 bases from V and 0 bases from J, leaving 11 bases between. The CDR3 nucleotides read TGTGCCAGCAGGTCCCGAACGGACCAAGAGACCCAGTACTTC. Its translation: CASRSRTDQETQYF.

CDR3 amino acids: CASSLSGTREYEQYF. CDR3 coding DNA: TGTGCCAGCAGCTTATCCGGGACTAGGGAGTACGAGCAGTACTTC. V usage is TRBV11-2 and J usage is TRBJ2-7; 8 nucleotides match TRBD2. V lost 2 bases to trimming and J lost 4 bases; unmatched junction nucleotides: 7. The germline V gene has CDR1 SGHAT and CDR2 FQNNGV. This CDR3 comprises 15 residues.

This clonotype was observed many times. This sequence joins TRBV7-6 and TRBJ2-5; 9 bases match TRBD2. The CDR3 has 15 amino acids. Germline loops: CDR1 SGHVS, CDR2 FNYEAQ. V was clipped by 2 bases and J by 4 bases; unmatched bases: 5. CDR3 sequence (DNA): TGTGCCAGCAGCTTAAGCGGGGGGCCTCTAGAGACCCAGTACTTC. Its translation is CASSLSGGPLETQYF.

The chain has TRBV28 and TRBJ2-5, with 10 bases identical to TRBD2. J lost 0 bases, V lost 6 bases, and 13 bases had no gene match. Germline assignment: CDR1 MDHEN and CDR2 SYDVKM. This CDR3 contains 18 residues. The CDR3 here is CASSPGASGRVNQETQYF. CDR3 coding DNA: TGTGCCAGCAGCCCTGGGGCTAGCGGGAGAGTGAACCAAGAGACCCAGTACTTC.

The sample holds a few counts of this clonotype. The chain has TRBV29-1 and TRBJ2-5; D remains ambiguous. Trimming left V 4 bases short and J 4 bases short, with 7 bases between. Germline V gives CDR1 SQVTM, CDR2 ANQGSEA. The CDR3 sequence is 11 residues long. CDR3 sequence (DNA): TGCAGCGTTGGACTGGCAGAGACCCAGTACTTC. Its translation is CSVGLAETQYF.

The chain recombines TRBV4-3 with TRBJ2-7; D possibly corresponds to TRBD1 (5 bases). This CDR3 has 15 amino acids. The germline V and J ends were trimmed by 1 base and 3 bases, with 13 bases remaining between them. Germline CDR1 reads LGHNA; CDR2 reads YSLEER. The CDR3 nucleotides read TGCGCCAGCAGCCAAGGGGTGGCAGGGTTCTACGAGCAGTACTTC. Its protein is CASSQGVAGFYEQYF.

The CDR3 is CASSQDFAGGMAYEQYF. CDR3 sequence (DNA): TGTGCCAGCAGCCAAGATTTCGCAGGGGGAATGGCCTACGAGCAGTACTTC. The chain employs TRBV3-1 and TRBJ2-7, with 7 bases fitting TRBD1. Germline V gives CDR1 LGHDT, CDR2 YNNKEL (reference sequence). The CDR3 covers 17 residues. The V segment lost 0 bases and the J segment 2 bases; nucleotides outside the gene matches: 10.

The sample holds a few counts of this clonotype. The V call is TRBV6-2 or TRBV6-3, the J call TRBJ2-7; D possibly corresponds to TRBD2 (6 bases). Germline V lookup: CDR1 MNHEY, CDR2 SVGEGT. V shed 3 bases and J shed 6 bases, with 12 bases lying between them. This CDR3 has 13 residues. The CDR3 here is CASSYGLLGEQYF. CDR3 nucleotide sequence: TGTGCCAGCAGTTATGGACTACTAGGCGAGCAGTACTTC.

The J gene is TRBJ1-3, the V gene TRBV19; TRBD1 might be the D (5 bases). CDR3 size: 14 residues. In germline, CDR1 is LNHDA, CDR2 SQIVND (reference sequence). V was pared by 6 bases and J by 1 base, with 10 bases between. In DNA, the CDR3 is TGTGCCAGTAGATTGAGGGGATCTGGAAACACCATATATTTT. Its protein product is CASRLRGSGNTIYF.

The sample holds a few counts of this clonotype. The chain carries TRBV19 and TRBJ2-1; 16 positions agree with TRBD2. With V trimmed by 9 bases and J by 6 bases, 5 bases remained unmatched. The CDR3 sequence is 15 residues long. Germline CDR1 is LNHDA and CDR2 is SQIVND (reference sequence). CDR3 in amino acids: CASGTSGRAINEQFF. CDR3 sequence (DNA): TGTGCCAGCGGGACTAGCGGGAGGGCGATCAATGAGCAGTTCTTC.

This rearrangement joins TRBV5-1 to TRBJ1-1, with TRBD1 matching 10 bases. Trimming removed 0 bases from V and 1 base from J; junction bases left unmatched: 6. Germline loops: CDR1 SGHRS, CDR2 YFSETQ. The CDR3 runs 17 residues. The CDR3 DNA follows: TGCGCCAGCAGCTTGGAAAGGGGACAGGGGCGGAACACTGAAGCTTTCTTT. As protein: CASSLERGQGRNTEAFF.

This clonotype has only a few counts. The chain recombines TRBV18 with TRBJ2-7; D is uncertain. Germline values: CDR1 KGHSH, CDR2 LQKENI. The V and J ends lost 2 bases and 3 bases respectively, with 8 bases between them. This CDR3 comprises 13 residues. CDR3 amino acids: CASSPSVGYEQYF. The CDR3 bases are TGTGCCAGCTCACCATCAGTAGGCTACGAGCAGTACTTC.

This clonotype occurred a few times. The V and J genes are TRBV15 and TRBJ2-7, with D unclear. The CDR3 is 12 amino acids. The V gene's germline CDR1 is LNHNV and CDR2 YYDKDF (reference sequence). Trimming pared 3 bases from V and 4 bases from J, leaving 7 bases between. DNA of the CDR3: TGTGCCACCAGCAGTGGACCTTACGAGCAGTACTTC. It encodes CATSSGPYEQYF. The full variable domain, its missing parts supplied by reference TRBV15 and TRBJ2-7, is DAMVIQNPRYQVTQFGKPVTLSCSQTLNHNVMYWYQQKSSQAPKLLFHYYDKDFNNEADTPDNFQSRRPNTSFCFLDIRSPGLGDTAMYLCATSSGPYEQYFGPGTRLTVT.

This clonotype was detected only a few times. CDR3 DNA sequence: TGTGCCAGCAGTCGGACAGATTTAAATCAGCCCCAGCATTTT. It encodes CASSRTDLNQPQHF. The chain has TRBV12-3 or TRBV12-4 and TRBJ1-5, with D maybe TRBD1 (6 bases). The CDR3 consists of 14 residues. The ends were cut back, 5 bases at V and 4 bases at J, with 12 bases in the middle.

This clonotype was counted ten times or more. The rearrangement links TRBV20-1 to TRBJ2-1; 8 nucleotides match TRBD2. The germline CDR1 and CDR2 sequences are DFQATT and SNEGSKA (reference sequence). CDR3 length equals 16 residues. Losses at the gene ends were 5 bases for V and 3 bases for J; bases not matched to a gene: 12. The CDR3 sequence: CSAPPLLAEGYNEQFF. The CDR3 nucleotides are TGCAGTGCTCCACCCCTACTAGCGGAGGGCTACAATGAGCAGTTCTTC.

This clonotype was seen only a few times. The CDR3 sequence: CASSQDSGLGDEQFF. The CDR3 DNA is TGCGCCAGCAGCCAAGACTCGGGGCTGGGGGATGAGCAGTTCTTC. The J gene is TRBJ2-1, the V gene TRBV4-3; D is perhaps TRBD1 or TRBD2 (5 bases each). Germline-derived CDR1 and CDR2 are LGHNA and YSLEER. This CDR3 has 15 amino acids. V gave up 0 bases and J gave up 8 bases, with 14 bases separating them.

The chain links TRBV5-5 to TRBJ1-5; D is unresolved. Germline CDR1 and CDR2: SGHKS and YYEKEE (reference sequence). This CDR3 has 13 amino acids. The V gene lost 2 bases and the J gene lost 3 bases, with 6 bases spanning the gap. DNA for the CDR3: TGTGCCAGCAGCTTCTCAGACAATCAGCCCCAGCATTTT. The encoded protein is CASSFSDNQPQHF.

Ten or more counts support this clonotype. The chain is built from TRBV6-5 and TRBJ2-1, with 11 bases identical to TRBD2. In germline, CDR1 is MNHEY, CDR2 SVGAGI. V dropped 4 bases and J dropped 7; count of bases not matched to a gene: 6. This CDR3 comprises 15 residues. The CDR3 DNA sequence: TGTGCCAGCAGTTCAGGACTAGCGGGTGAAAATGAGCAGTTCTTC. Protein product: CASSSGLAGENEQFF.

The rearrangement uses TRBV6-6 and TRBJ2-1; 8 positions agree with TRBD2. This CDR3 contains 13 residues. Losses at the gene ends were 2 bases for V and 8 bases for J; bases not matched to a gene: 2. The germline V gene encodes CDR1 MNHNY and CDR2 SVGAGI (reference sequence). The CDR3 sequence: CASSYGTRYEQFF. In DNA, the CDR3 is TGTGCCAGCAGTTACGGGACTAGGTATGAGCAGTTCTTC.

This clonotype was seen only a few times. The rearrangement uses TRBV24-1 and TRBJ2-7; 7 bases match TRBD1. After removal of 9 bases from V and 4 bases from J, the junction contained 11 bases not matched to a gene. Germline CDR1 and CDR2: KGHDR and SFDVKD. The CDR3 totals 14 residues. Written as DNA, the CDR3 is TGTGCCACCTCCGGACAGGCGACACCTTACGAGCAGTACTTC. Translated: CATSGQATPYEQYF.

This clonotype occurred a few times. The J gene is TRBJ1-5, the V gene TRBV30, with D unresolved. V lost 2 bases to trimming and J lost 6 bases, with 11 bases between them. This CDR3 contains 13 residues. CDR1 and CDR2 (germline): GTSNPN, SVGIG (reference sequence). The CDR3 nucleotides are TGTGCCTGGAGTAAGGGTATGAGTCAGCCCCAGCATTTT. As protein: CAWSKGMSQPQHF.

The CDR3 protein is CSAREDRGRVGEKLFF. CDR3 nucleotides: TGCAGTGCTAGAGAGGACAGGGGGCGAGTCGGTGAAAAACTGTTTTTT. The chain recombines TRBV20-1 with TRBJ1-4; 11 bases map to TRBD1. CDR3 length equals 16 residues. V shed 0 bases and J 7 bases; nucleotides not matched to a gene: 7. Per the germline V gene, CDR1 is DFQATT and CDR2 is SNEGSKA (reference sequence).

Only a few counts were recorded for this clonotype. The chain recombines TRBV14 with TRBJ2-5; perhaps D is TRBD1 or TRBD2 (5 bases each). The CDR3 runs 14 residues. Germline V gene data show CDR1 as SGHDN and CDR2 as FVKESK. V lost 3 bases, J lost 4 bases, and 12 bases lay in between. In DNA form, the CDR3 reads TGTGCCAGCAGCCACCTGGGGGAACGAGAGACCCAGTACTTC. As protein: CASSHLGERETQYF.

The gene calls are TRBV24-1 and TRBJ2-3; 11 bases are shared with TRBD2. Trimming removed 6 bases from V and 1 base from J; junction bases left unmatched: 14. Per the germline V gene, CDR1 is KGHDR and CDR2 is SFDVKD. The CDR3 is 19 amino acids. The CDR3 region has the DNA TGTGCCACCAGTAGTAGGCCGGGACTAGCGGAGCCCCGCACAGATACGCAGTATTTT. Residues: CATSSRPGLAEPRTDTQYF.

This clonotype was seen more than once but under ten times. The chain has TRBV7-9 and TRBJ2-1; 9 bases align to TRBD2. The CDR3 consists of 14 residues. Trimming cost V 3 bases and J 9 bases; bases outside gene matches: 6. Germline CDR1 is SEHNR and CDR2 is FQNEAQ (reference sequence). CDR3 in amino acids: CASSLPSGISEQFF. The DNA for the CDR3 is TGTGCCAGCAGCTTGCCTAGCGGGATATCTGAGCAGTTCTTC.

The chain links TRBV5-1 to TRBJ2-5, with 9 bases that match TRBD2. Germline V gene sequence: CDR1 SGHRS, CDR2 YFSETQ. The CDR3 extends over 18 amino acids. V trimming: 4 bases; J trimming: 2 bases; junction bases outside the gene matches: 15. This CDR3 reads CASSPLGGSGGIQETQYF. CDR3 sequence (DNA): TGCGCCAGCAGCCCCTTGGGAGGTAGCGGGGGTATTCAAGAGACCCAGTACTTC.

This clonotype has just a few counts. The chain uses TRBV20-1 and TRBJ1-1; 9 nucleotides align to TRBD1. The CDR3 covers 14 residues. Unmatched junction bases numbered 5, after V lost 5 bases and J lost 1 base. Germline lookup yields CDR1 DFQATT and CDR2 SNEGSKA (reference sequence). CDR3 DNA: TGCAGTGCTTGGGACAGGGATAGGAACACTGAAGCTTTCTTT. Its protein product is CSAWDRDRNTEAFF.